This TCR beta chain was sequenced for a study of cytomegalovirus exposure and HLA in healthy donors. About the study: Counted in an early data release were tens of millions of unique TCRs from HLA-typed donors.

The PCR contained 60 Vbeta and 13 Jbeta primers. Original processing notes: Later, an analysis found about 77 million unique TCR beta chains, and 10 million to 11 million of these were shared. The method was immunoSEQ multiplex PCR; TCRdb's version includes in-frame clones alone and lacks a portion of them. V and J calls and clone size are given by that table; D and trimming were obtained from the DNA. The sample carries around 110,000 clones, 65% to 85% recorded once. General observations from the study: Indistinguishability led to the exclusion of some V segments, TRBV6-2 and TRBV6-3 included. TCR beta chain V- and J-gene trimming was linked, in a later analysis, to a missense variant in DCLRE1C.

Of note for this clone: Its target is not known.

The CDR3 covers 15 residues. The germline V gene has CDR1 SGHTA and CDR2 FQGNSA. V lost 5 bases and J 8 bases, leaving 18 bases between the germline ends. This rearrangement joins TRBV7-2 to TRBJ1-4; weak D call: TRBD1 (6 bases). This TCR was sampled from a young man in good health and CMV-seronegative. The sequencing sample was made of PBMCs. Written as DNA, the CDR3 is TGTGCCAGCAGCATGCAACAGGGTTCGCGAGAAAAACTGTTTTTT. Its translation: CASSMQQGSREKLFF.